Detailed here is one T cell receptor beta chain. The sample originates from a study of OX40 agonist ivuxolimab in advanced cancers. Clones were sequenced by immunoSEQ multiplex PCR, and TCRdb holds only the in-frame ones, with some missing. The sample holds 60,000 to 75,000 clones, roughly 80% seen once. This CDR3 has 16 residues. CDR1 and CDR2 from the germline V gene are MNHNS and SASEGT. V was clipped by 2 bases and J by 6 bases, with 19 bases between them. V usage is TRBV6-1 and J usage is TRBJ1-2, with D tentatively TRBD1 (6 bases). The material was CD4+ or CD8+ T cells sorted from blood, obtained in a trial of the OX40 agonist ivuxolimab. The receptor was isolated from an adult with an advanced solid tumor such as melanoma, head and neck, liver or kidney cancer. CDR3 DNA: TGTGCCAGCAGTGAATTATGGGGGCGCGTGGACAATGGCTACACCTTC. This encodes CASSELWGRVDNGYTF.